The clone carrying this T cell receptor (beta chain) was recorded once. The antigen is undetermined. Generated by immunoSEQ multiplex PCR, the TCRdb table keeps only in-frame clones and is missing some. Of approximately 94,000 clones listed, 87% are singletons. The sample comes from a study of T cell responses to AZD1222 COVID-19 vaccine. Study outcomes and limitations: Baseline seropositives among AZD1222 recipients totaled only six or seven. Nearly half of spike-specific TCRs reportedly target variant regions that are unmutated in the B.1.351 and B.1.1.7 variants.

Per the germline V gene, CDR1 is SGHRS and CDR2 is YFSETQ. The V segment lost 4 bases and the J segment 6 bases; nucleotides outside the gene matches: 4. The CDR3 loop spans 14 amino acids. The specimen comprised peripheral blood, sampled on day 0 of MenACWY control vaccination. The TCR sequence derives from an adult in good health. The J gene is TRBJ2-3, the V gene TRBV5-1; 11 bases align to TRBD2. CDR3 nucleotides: TGCGCCAGCAGCGATCCTAGCGGGGGGGATACGCAGTATTTT. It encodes CASSDPSGGDTQYF.